This T cell receptor beta chain stems from a study of CD8 T cells in Susac syndrome. J was trimmed by 1 base and V by 6 bases; bases with no gene match: 11. Germline V gives CDR1 LGHDT, CDR2 YNNKEL (reference sequence). The CDR3 consists of 16 residues. cDNA came from around 0.5 to 1 ug RNA primed by random hexamers. TCRdb recomputed calls from the immunoSEQ multiplex PCR reads with MiXCR, one row per CDR3 protein. The sample has about 300,000 distinct CDR3 sequences, about 91% seen once. This chain joins TRBV3-1 and TRBJ1-1; 7 nucleotides align to TRBD1. The sequence was obtained from a human donor with multiple sclerosis. Sequenced: CD4+ T cells from PBMCs. The CDR3 spells CASRGGPGDRNTEAFF. For the CDR3, the DNA is TGTGCCAGCAGGGGGGGACCCGGGGACAGGAACACTGAAGCTTTCTTT.